A single sample is the source of the 7 T cell receptor beta chains below, sequenced in a study of T cell responses to AZD1222 COVID-19 vaccine. Data came from immunoSEQ multiplex PCR; TCRdb stores just in-frame clones and leaves some out. Here the sample spans some 100,000 clones, around nine tenths being singletons. Here the sequenced sample was peripheral blood, taken on day 0 of AZD1222 vaccination. All receptors come from an adult in good health.

The chain combines TRBV6-5 with TRBJ1-2; D is undetermined. The germline V and J ends were trimmed by 3 bases and 1 base, with 9 bases remaining between them. Germline V gives CDR1 MNHEY, CDR2 SVGAGI. This CDR3 region has 14 residues. CDR3 bases: TGTGCCAGCAGTTATCTTCCAGATAACTATGGCTACACCTTC. It codes for CASSYLPDNYGYTF.

J is TRBJ2-7 and V is TRBV5-4; D might be TRBD1 (5 bases). With 3 bases removed from V and 6 bases from J, the gap between germline ends came to 13 bases. CDR3 length equals 13 residues. CDR1 is SGHNT, CDR2 YYREEE, per germline (reference sequence). In DNA, the CDR3 is TGTGCCAGCAGCTCCATGGGGCGGTTCGAGCAGTACTTC. Protein product: CASSSMGRFEQYF.

CDR3 sequence reads: CASSEALRRGGGYEQYF. In nucleotides, the CDR3 is TGTGCCAGCAGTGAAGCGCTAAGACGAGGTGGGGGCTACGAGCAGTACTTC. V and J are TRBV6-1 and TRBJ2-7; D may correspond to TRBD1 or TRBD2 (5 bases each). The V end lost 0 bases, the J end lost 3 bases, and 18 bases lay between the germline ends. The length of the CDR3 is 17 residues. Germline values: CDR1 MNHNS, CDR2 SASEGT.

The chain's CDR3 is CASSSTPLHLDRGNGYTF. The CDR3 DNA is TGTGCCAGCAGTTCCACCCCTCTCCACCTAGACAGGGGGAATGGCTACACCTTC. The chain couples TRBV27 to TRBJ1-2, with TRBD1 matching 9 bases. V gave up 4 bases and J gave up 6 bases; unmatched junction bases: 18. The CDR3 runs to 18 residues. CDR1 is MNHEY and CDR2 is SMNVEV in the germline V gene (reference sequence).

The gene calls are TRBV18 and TRBJ2-2; the match to TRBD1 covers 8 bases. CDR3 size: 15 residues. V lost 4 bases to trimming and J lost 5 bases; unmatched junction nucleotides: 6. Per the germline V gene, CDR1 is KGHSH and CDR2 is LQKENI. CDR3 in DNA: TGTGCCAGCTCACAGGACAGGGAATTGACCGGGGAGCTGTTTTTT. Translation gives CASSQDRELTGELFF.

This chain uses TRBV7-9 with TRBJ1-4, with a possible D match to TRBD1 (6 bases). The V and J ends lost 3 bases and 5 bases respectively, with 13 bases between them. This CDR3 is built from 15 residues. CDR1 and CDR2 from the germline V gene are SEHNR and FQNEAQ (reference sequence). Here the CDR3 reads CASSFSGGGNEKLFF. Written as DNA, the CDR3 is TGTGCCAGCAGCTTTTCGGGGGGCGGAAATGAAAAACTGTTTTTT.

The chain combines TRBV19 with TRBJ1-2, with 8 bases aligning to TRBD1. The CDR3 totals 14 residues. The junction had 10 bases not matched to a gene; V was cut back by 5 bases and J by 8 bases. Germline values: CDR1 LNHDA, CDR2 SQIVND (reference sequence). The CDR3 bases are TGTGCCAGTAGTGTGGACAGGGCATCGCGGGGCTACACCTTC. Translated, it gives CASSVDRASRGYTF.